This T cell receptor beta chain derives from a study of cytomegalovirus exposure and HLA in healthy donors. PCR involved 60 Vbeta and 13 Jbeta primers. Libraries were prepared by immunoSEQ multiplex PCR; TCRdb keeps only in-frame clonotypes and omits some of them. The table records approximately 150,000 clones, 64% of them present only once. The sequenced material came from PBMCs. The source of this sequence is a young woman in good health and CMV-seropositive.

The CDR3 sequence is CANADRWDHRLIDLQETQYF. The CDR3 nucleotides are TGTGCCAATGCGGATAGATGGGATCACAGGCTGATAGACCTACAAGAGACCCAGTACTTC. The V call is TRBV19, the J call TRBJ2-5; D is possibly TRBD1 (5 bases). The CDR3 sequence is 20 residues long. The V end lost 10 bases, the J end lost 2 bases, and 35 bases lay between the germline ends. Germline V gives CDR1 LNHDA, CDR2 SQIVND (reference sequence).